These 3 T cell receptor beta chains were all obtained from the same sample, sequenced in a study of T cell repertoires in cytomegalovirus infection (dated by TCRdb to the late 2010s). The sample was run on an Illumina HiSeq 1500. TCRdb cleaned the public reads at Q25 with fastp, built clones with MiXCR and kept in-frame beta chains. Here each entry gathers all rows of one CDR3 protein and keeps the most common genes and DNA. Present in this sample are some 680,000 distinct CDR3 sequences, approximately 40% of which were seen just once. The top ten clones comprise more than 2.5% of the sample. The sequencing input was PBMCs. The receptors were sampled from a human donor in good health (CMV status not recorded). Some clones in this sample may be carry-over from other donors' samples.

CDR3 amino acids: CASSLSGALTEAFF. CDR3 nucleotide sequence: TGTGCCAGCAGTTTATCGGGGGCGCTAACTGAAGCTTTCTTT. This rearrangement joins TRBV28 to TRBJ1-1, with D perhaps TRBD1 (6 bases). Between the trimmed V and J ends, which lost 1 base and 5 bases, there was a span of 11 bases. Germline V gene lookup returns CDR1 MDHEN and CDR2 SYDVKM. The CDR3 extends over 14 amino acids.

This chain links TRBV29-1 with TRBJ2-3, with D hard to call. The V end was cut by 4 bases, the J end by 0 bases, with 11 bases between. CDR1 is SQVTM, CDR2 ANQGSEA, per germline. The CDR3 is 14 residues long. CDR3 bases: TGCAGCGTTGTCAAACAAACTAGCACAGATACGCAGTATTTT. Amino acid sequence: CSVVKQTSTDTQYF.

The chain recombines TRBV20-1 with TRBJ1-2; D perhaps matches TRBD1 (5 bases). The CDR3 contains 11 residues. The germline CDR1 and CDR2 sequences are DFQATT and SNEGSKA (reference sequence). The CDR3 coding sequence is TGCAGAACCGGGACCAACTATGGCTACACCTTC. Its translation: CRTGTNYGYTF.